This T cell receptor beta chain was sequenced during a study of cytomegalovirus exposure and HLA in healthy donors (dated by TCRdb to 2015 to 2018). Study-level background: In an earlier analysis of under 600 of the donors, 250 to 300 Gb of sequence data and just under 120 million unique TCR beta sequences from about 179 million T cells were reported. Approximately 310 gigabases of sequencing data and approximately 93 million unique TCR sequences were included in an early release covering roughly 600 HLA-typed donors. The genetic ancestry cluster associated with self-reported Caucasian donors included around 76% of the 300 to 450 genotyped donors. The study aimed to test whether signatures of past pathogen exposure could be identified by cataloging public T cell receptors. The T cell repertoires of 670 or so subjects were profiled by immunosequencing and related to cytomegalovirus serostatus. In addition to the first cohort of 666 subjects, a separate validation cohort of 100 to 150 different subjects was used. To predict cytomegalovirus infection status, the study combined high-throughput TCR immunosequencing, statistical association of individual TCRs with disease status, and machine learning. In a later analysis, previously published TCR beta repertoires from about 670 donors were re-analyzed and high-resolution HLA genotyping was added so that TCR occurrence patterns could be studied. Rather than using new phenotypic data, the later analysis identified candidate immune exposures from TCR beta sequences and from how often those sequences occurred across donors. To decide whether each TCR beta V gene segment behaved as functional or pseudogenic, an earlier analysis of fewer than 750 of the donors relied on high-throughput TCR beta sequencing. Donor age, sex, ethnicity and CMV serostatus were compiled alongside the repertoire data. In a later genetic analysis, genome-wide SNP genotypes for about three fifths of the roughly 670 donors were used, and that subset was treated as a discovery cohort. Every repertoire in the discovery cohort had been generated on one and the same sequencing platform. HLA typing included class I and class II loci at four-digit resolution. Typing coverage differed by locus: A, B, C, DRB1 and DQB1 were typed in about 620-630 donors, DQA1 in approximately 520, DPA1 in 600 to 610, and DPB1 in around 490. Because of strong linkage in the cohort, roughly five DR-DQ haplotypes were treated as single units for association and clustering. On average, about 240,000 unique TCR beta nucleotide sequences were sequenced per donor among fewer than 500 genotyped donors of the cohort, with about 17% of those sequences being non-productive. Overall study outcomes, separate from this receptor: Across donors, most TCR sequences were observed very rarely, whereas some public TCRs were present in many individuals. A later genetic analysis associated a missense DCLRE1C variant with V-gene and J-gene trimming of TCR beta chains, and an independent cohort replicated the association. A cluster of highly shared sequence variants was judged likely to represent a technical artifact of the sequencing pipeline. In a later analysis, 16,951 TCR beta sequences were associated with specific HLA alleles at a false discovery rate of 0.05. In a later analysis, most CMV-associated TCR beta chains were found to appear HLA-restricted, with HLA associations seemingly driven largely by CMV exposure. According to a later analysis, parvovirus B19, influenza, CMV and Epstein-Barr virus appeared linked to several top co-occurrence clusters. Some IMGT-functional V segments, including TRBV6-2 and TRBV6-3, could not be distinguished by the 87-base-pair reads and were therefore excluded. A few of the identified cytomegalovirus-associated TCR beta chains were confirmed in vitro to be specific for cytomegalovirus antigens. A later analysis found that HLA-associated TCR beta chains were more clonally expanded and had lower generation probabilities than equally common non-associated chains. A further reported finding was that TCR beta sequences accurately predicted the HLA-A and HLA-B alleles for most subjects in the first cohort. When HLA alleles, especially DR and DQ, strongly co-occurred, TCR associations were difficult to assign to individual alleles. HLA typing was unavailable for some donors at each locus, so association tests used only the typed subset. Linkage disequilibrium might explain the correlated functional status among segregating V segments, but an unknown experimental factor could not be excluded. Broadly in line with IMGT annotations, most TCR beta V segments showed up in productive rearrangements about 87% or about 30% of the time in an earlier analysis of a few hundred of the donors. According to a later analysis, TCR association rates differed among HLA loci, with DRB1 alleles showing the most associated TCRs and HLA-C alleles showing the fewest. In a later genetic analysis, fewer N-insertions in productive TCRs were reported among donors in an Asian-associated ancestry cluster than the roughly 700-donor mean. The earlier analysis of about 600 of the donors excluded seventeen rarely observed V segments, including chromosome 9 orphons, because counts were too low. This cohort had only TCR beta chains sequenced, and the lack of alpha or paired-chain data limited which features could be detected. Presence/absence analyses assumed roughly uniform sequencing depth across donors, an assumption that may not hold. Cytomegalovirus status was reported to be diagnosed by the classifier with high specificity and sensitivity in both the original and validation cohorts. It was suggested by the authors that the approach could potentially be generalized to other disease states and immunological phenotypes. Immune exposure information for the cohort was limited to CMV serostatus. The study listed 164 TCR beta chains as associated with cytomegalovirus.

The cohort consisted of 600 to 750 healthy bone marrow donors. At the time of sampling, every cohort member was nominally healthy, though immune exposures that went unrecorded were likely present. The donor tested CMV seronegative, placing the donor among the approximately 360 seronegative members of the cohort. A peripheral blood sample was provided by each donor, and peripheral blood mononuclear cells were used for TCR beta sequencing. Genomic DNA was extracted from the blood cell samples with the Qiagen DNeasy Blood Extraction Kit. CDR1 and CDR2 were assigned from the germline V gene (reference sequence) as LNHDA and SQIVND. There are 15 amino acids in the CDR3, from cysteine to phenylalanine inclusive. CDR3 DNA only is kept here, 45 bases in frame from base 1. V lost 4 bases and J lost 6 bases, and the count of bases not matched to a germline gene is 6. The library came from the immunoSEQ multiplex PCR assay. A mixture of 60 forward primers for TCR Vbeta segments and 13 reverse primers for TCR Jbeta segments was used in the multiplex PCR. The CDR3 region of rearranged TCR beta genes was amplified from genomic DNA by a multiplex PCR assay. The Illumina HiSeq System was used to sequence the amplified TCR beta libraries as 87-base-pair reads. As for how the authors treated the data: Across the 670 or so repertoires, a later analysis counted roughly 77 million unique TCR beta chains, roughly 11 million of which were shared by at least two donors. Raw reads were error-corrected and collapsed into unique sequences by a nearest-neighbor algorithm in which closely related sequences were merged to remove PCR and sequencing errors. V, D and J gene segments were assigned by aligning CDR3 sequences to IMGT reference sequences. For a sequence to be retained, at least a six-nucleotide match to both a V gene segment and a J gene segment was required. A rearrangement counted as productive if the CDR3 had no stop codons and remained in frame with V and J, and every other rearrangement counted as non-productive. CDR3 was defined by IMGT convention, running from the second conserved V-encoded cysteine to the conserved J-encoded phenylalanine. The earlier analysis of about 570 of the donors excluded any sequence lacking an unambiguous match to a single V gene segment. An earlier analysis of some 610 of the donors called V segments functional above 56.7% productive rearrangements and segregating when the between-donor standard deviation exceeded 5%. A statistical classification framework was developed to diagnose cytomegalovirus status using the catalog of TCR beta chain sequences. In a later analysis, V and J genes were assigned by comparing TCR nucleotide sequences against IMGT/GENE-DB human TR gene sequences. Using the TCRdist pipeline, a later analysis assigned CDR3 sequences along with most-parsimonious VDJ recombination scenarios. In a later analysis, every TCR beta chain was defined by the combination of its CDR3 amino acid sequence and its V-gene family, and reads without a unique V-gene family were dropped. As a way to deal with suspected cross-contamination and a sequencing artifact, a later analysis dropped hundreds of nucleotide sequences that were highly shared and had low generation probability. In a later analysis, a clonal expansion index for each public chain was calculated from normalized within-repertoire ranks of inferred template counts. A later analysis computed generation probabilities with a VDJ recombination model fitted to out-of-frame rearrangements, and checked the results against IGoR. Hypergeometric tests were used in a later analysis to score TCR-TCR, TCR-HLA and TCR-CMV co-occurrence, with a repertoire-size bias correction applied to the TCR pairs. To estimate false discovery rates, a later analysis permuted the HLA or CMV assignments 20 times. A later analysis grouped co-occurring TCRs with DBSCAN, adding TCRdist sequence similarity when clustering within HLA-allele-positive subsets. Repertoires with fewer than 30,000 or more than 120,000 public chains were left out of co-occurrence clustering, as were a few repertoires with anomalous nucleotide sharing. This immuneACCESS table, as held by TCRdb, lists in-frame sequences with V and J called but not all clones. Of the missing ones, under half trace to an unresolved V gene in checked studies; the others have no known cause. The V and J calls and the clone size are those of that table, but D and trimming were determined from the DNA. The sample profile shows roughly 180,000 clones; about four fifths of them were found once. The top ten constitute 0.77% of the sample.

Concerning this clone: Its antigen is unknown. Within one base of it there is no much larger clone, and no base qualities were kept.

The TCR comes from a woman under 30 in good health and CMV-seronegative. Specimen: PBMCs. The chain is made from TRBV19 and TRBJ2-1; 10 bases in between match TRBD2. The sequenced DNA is TGTGCCAGTAGTACCCGAGTAGCGGGAGGCAATGAGCAGTTCTTC. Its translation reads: CASSTRVAGGNEQFF.